These T cell receptor beta chains were read from a single sample in a study of PD-L1 blockade in urothelial cancer. Sequencing was performed with immunoSEQ multiplex PCR; in TCRdb, only in-frame clones are kept and a portion is missing. The repertoire includes 83,000 or so clones, approximately 82% of them detected once, and roughly 8% sits in the top ten. The sequencing here drew on PBMCs, taken around atezolizumab (anti-PD-L1) treatment. The receptors originated from a man between 65 and 85 years old with urothelial cancer. The CDR3 runs from the conserved cysteine through the conserved F or W. Fields, in order: J gene, D gene, CDR3 length, V gene, CDR3 protein, CDR3 DNA. A D gene is named only where the DNA matches it firmly.

>TRBJ1-5|-|14|TRBV6-1
CASSKGLSNQPQHF
TGTGCCAGCAGCAAGGGGTTGAGCAATCAGCCCCAGCATTTT
>TRBJ2-5|-|14|TRBV5-1
CASSLPGIQETQYF
TGCGCCAGCAGCTTGCCGGGTATCCAAGAGACCCAGTACTTC
>TRBJ1-1|-|13|TRBV5-4
CASSLEENTEAFF
TGTGCCAGCAGCTTAGAGGAGAACACTGAAGCTTTCTTT
>TRBJ1-1|-|12|TRBV7-2
CASSRDTTEAFF
TGTGCCAGCAGCCGGGACACTACTGAAGCTTTCTTT
>TRBJ2-1|TRBD2|15|TRBV7-8
CASSMAGTRADEQFF
TGTGCCAGCAGCATGGCCGGGACTAGGGCCGATGAGCAGTTCTTC
>TRBJ2-3|TRBD2|16|TRBV7-2
CASSGKGAGEGDTQYF
TGTGCCAGCAGCGGAAAGGGAGCGGGAGAAGGAGATACGCAGTATTTT
>TRBJ1-6|TRBD1|14|TRBV19
CASSQGGWNSPLHF
TGTGCCAGTAGTCAAGGGGGCTGGAATTCACCCCTCCACTTT
>TRBJ1-5|TRBD1|14|TRBV6-1
CASIGTGGNQPQHF
TGTGCCAGCATCGGGACAGGCGGCAATCAGCCCCAGCATTTT
>TRBJ2-2|TRBD2|16|TRBV5-3
CARSLDRGANTGELFF
TGTGCCAGAAGCTTGGATCGGGGGGCGAACACCGGGGAGCTGTTTTTT
>TRBJ2-1|TRBD2|14|TRBV9
CASSLAGGHNEQFF
TGTGCCAGCAGCCTAGCGGGAGGACACAATGAGCAGTTCTTC
>TRBJ2-7|-|14|TRBV11-3
CASRSTGSMYEQYF
TGTGCCAGCAGGTCGACGGGAAGTATGTACGAGCAGTACTTC